The 24 T cell receptor beta chains below all came from one sample that was sequenced in a study of blood T cell repertoires in COVID-19 (dated by TCRdb to the early 2020s). Library preparation used the immunoSEQ multiplex PCR assay. The clones in this table, taken by TCRdb from immuneACCESS, are in-frame only. Not every clone is retained; where verified, under half of the shortfall comes from an unresolved V gene, and the cause of the rest is unknown. The sample table records under 200,000 clones; around four fifths of these occur just once. The ten most abundant clones make up 8% to 9.5% of the sample. The specimen sequenced was peripheral blood. These receptors originate from a woman of 80 years or more with active or convalescent COVID-19.

V usage is TRBV18 and J usage is TRBJ1-4; the match to TRBD1 covers 7 bases. Germline CDR1 KGHSH, CDR2 LQKENI. With V trimmed by 5 bases and J by 7 bases, 4 bases remained unmatched. The CDR3 runs 13 residues. As DNA, the CDR3 is TGTGCCAGCTCAAGTAACAGGGGTGAAAAACTGTTTTTT. This sequence encodes CASSSNRGEKLFF.

With respect to this clone: Other DNA sequences within the sample encode an identical CDR3. This rearrangement joins TRBV10-1 to TRBJ1-1; D uncertain. The CDR3 covers 13 residues. CDR1 is WNHNN and CDR2 is SYGVQD in the germline V gene (reference sequence). V lost 0 bases to trimming and J lost 5 bases, with 7 bases between them. The CDR3 sequence is CASSESGGTEAFF. The CDR3 coding sequence is TGCGCCAGCAGTGAGTCAGGAGGAACTGAAGCTTTCTTT.

V is TRBV12-5 and J is TRBJ2-3; the match to TRBD1 covers 10 bases. The V segment lost 0 bases and the J segment 7 bases; nucleotides outside the gene matches: 10. CDR1 and CDR2 (germline): LGHNT, FRNRAP. The CDR3 consists of 17 residues. The CDR3 is CASGLVGAGQGRHTQYF. In nucleotides, the CDR3 is TGTGCTAGTGGTTTGGTAGGCGCGGGACAGGGGCGTCATACGCAGTATTTT.

The rearrangement joins TRBV12-5 to TRBJ1-1, with 11 bases that match TRBD1. From germline, CDR1 is LGHNT and CDR2 FRNRAP. J was trimmed by 5 bases and V by 3 bases; bases with no gene match: 5. This CDR3 comprises 15 residues. CDR3 loop: CASGFGTGGKTEAFF. CDR3 sequence (DNA): TGTGCTAGTGGTTTCGGGACAGGGGGAAAAACTGAAGCTTTCTTT.

V is TRBV27 and J is TRBJ1-2; 7 bases match TRBD1. Germline V gene data show CDR1 as MNHEY and CDR2 as SMNVEV (reference sequence). The CDR3 is 15 residues long. The trim removed 7 bases at V and 1 base at J, leaving 9 bases unmatched. CDR3 in amino acids: CASTSDRFGNYGYTF. The CDR3 DNA sequence: TGTGCCAGCACCTCGGACAGGTTCGGTAACTATGGCTACACCTTC.

The chain is built from TRBV19 and TRBJ1-2, with D possibly being TRBD1 (6 bases). Trimming cost V 7 bases and J 6 bases, with 18 bases left between them. The germline CDR1 and CDR2 sequences are LNHDA and SQIVND (reference sequence). The CDR3 totals 14 residues. As DNA, the CDR3 is TGTGCCAGTAATCAAGAACAGGGAGATGATGGCTACACCTTC. Protein sequence: CASNQEQGDDGYTF.

The chain's CDR3 is CASDPRGTSGDTQYF. In DNA form, the CDR3 reads TGTGCCAGTGATCCTCGGGGGACTAGCGGGGATACCCAGTACTTC. The rearrangement links TRBV11-2 to TRBJ2-5, with TRBD2 matching 13 bases. The CDR3 sequence is 15 residues long. The germline V gene encodes CDR1 SGHAT and CDR2 FQNNGV. Trimming removed 9 bases from V and 8 bases from J; junction bases left unmatched: 12.

The CDR3, as DNA: TGTGCCAGCAGCTTAATCGGGGGGCGTCAGCCCCAGCATTTT. It specifies CASSLIGGRQPQHF. This chain links TRBV7-2 with TRBJ1-5; a weak D match, TRBD1 (6 bases). Germline V gene data show CDR1 as SGHTA and CDR2 as FQGNSA. The V gene lost 2 bases and the J gene lost 6 bases, with 11 bases spanning the gap. The CDR3 extends over 14 amino acids.

The chain combines TRBV4-3 with TRBJ1-5; D is ambiguous. The ends were cut back, 0 bases at V and 5 bases at J, with 11 bases in the middle. Germline V CDR1 and CDR2: LGHNA, YSLEER. CDR3 length: 15 amino acids. The CDR3, as DNA: TGCGCCAGCAGCCAAGATAGAGGGTGGGATCAGCCCCAGCATTTT. This translates into CASSQDRGWDQPQHF.

The rearrangement uses TRBV7-6 and TRBJ1-3; unclear D gene. Germline V gene sequence: CDR1 SGHVS, CDR2 FNYEAQ. Trimming removed 4 bases from V and 0 bases from J, with 13 bases in between. The CDR3 is 16 residues long. The CDR3: CASSSGSSGSGNTIYF. CDR3 DNA: TGTGCCAGCAGCTCCGGGTCCTCGGGCTCTGGAAACACCATATATTTT. Combining the CDR3 with reference TRBV7-6 and TRBJ1-3 gives the whole variable domain GAGVSQSPRYKVTKRGQDVALRCDPISGHVSLYWYRQALGQGPEFLTYFNYEAQQDKSGLPNDRFSAERPEGSISTLTIQRTEQRDSAMYRCASSSGSSGSGNTIYFGEGSWLTVV.

The chain links TRBV30 to TRBJ2-1; D gene ambiguous. The CDR3 consists of 13 residues. The V gene's germline CDR1 is GTSNPN and CDR2 SVGIG (reference sequence). V was shortened by 3 bases and J by 6 bases, with 12 bases between the two germline ends. CDR3 in amino acids: CAWRAPPGNEQFF. CDR3 bases: TGTGCCTGGAGGGCCCCCCCGGGCAATGAGCAGTTCTTC.

The chain combines TRBV29-1 with TRBJ1-1, with 8 bases aligning to TRBD1. The CDR3 extends over 13 amino acids. Germline CDR1 is SQVTM and CDR2 is ANQGSEA. After removal of 6 bases from V and 5 bases from J, the junction contained 8 bases not matched to a gene. The CDR3 bases are TGCAGCGTACGACAGGGGCCAGATACTGAAGCTTTCTTT. It specifies CSVRQGPDTEAFF.

V usage is TRBV18 and J usage is TRBJ1-6; TRBD1 matches at 7 bases. J was trimmed by 6 bases and V by 3 bases; bases with no gene match: 8. Germline V CDR1 and CDR2: KGHSH, LQKENI. The CDR3 has 16 amino acids. The CDR3 region is CASSPSGTAPNSPLHF. CDR3 nucleotides: TGTGCCAGCTCACCTTCCGGGACAGCTCCTAATTCACCCCTCCACTTT.

The rearrangement uses TRBV11-2 and TRBJ2-1, with 9 positions matching TRBD2. The CDR3 is 15 amino acids. Germline CDR1 and CDR2: SGHAT and FQNNGV. J lost 10 bases, V lost 2 bases, and 9 bases had no gene match. The CDR3 bases are TGTGCCAGCAGCTTATCGGGCACTAGCGGGCGGGAGCAGTTCTTC. It encodes CASSLSGTSGREQFF.

This chain links TRBV18 with TRBJ2-1, with D possibly TRBD2 on 6 matching bases. CDR3 length: 15 residues. The germline V gene has CDR1 KGHSH and CDR2 LQKENI. V was shortened by 2 bases and J by 5 bases, with 13 bases between the two germline ends. CDR3 nucleotides: TGTGCCAGCTCACCAAGGACTACCTCGAACAATGAGCAGTTCTTC. This gives the protein CASSPRTTSNNEQFF. Using reference TRBV18 and TRBJ2-1 for the parts outside the CDR3, the full variable domain is NAGVMQNPRHLVRRRGQEARLRCSPMKGHSHVYWYRQLPEEGLKFMVYLQKENIIDESGMPKERFSAEFPKEGPSILRIQQVVRGDSAAYFCASSPRTTSNNEQFFGPGTRLTVL.

The genes are TRBV11-3 and TRBJ2-7, with unresolved D. The CDR3 is made up of 18 amino acids. V shed 0 bases and J shed 0 bases, with 18 bases lying between them. Germline V CDR1 and CDR2: SGHNT, YENEEA. The CDR3 sequence: CASSLDSPFITPSYEQYF. The CDR3 region has the DNA TGTGCCAGCAGCTTAGATAGCCCCTTTATCACACCCTCCTACGAGCAGTACTTC.

This clone was picked up one time. The genes are TRBV9 and TRBJ2-5, with D tentatively TRBD1 (6 bases). The CDR3 runs 15 residues. Trimming cost V 2 bases and J 5 bases, with 16 bases left between them. Germline CDR1 SGDLS, CDR2 YYNGEE. The CDR3: CASSVRQGLGETQYF. Here the CDR3 DNA reads TGTGCCAGCAGCGTGCGGCAGGGGCTAGGGGAGACCCAGTACTTC.

The CDR3 DNA is TGTGCCAGCAGTTATCGACAGGGTAGTGGCTACACCTTC. Protein sequence: CASSYRQGSGYTF. The J gene is TRBJ1-2, the V gene TRBV12-3 or TRBV12-4; the match to TRBD1 covers 7 bases. This CDR3 spans 13 amino acids. The V gene end was trimmed by 4 bases and the J gene end by 7 bases; junction bases not matched to a gene: 6.

V usage is TRBV10-3 and J usage is TRBJ2-7, with 8 bases matching TRBD1. Looked up from germline, CDR1 is ENHRY and CDR2 is SYGVKD. CDR3 length equals 13 residues. The V gene end was trimmed by 10 bases and the J gene end by 2 bases; junction bases not matched to a gene: 7. This chain's CDR3 is CATTRQGTYEQYF. DNA for the CDR3: TGTGCCACTACTAGACAGGGGACCTACGAGCAGTACTTC.

V is TRBV27 and J is TRBJ1-2; D unclear. The CDR3 consists of 13 residues. Germline V gene data show CDR1 as MNHEY and CDR2 as SMNVEV (reference sequence). V shed 4 bases and J shed 4 bases, with 10 bases lying between them. CDR3 amino acids: CASSYREGYGYTF. CDR3 nucleotides: TGTGCCAGCAGTTATAGGGAGGGCTATGGCTACACCTTC.

The V and J genes are TRBV19 and TRBJ1-3; 8 bases map to TRBD1. The CDR3 is 15 residues long. The germline gives CDR1 LNHDA, CDR2 SQIVND (reference sequence). Trimming cost V 5 bases and J 9 bases; bases outside gene matches: 12. The CDR3 sequence: CASSATGTGRTTIYF. The CDR3 DNA reads as TGTGCCAGTAGTGCAACCGGGACAGGTCGTACCACCATATATTTT.

The chain carries TRBV4-1 and TRBJ1-4, with unresolved D. CDR3 size: 14 residues. V was pared by 3 bases and J by 8 bases, with 13 bases between. Germline V lookup: CDR1 MGHRA, CDR2 YSYEKL. DNA of the CDR3: TGCGCCAGCAGCCACGGAGGTCAAGGAGAAAAACTGTTTTTT. This encodes CASSHGGQGEKLFF.

The CDR3 spells CASSPLQGGETQYF. The CDR3 coding sequence is TGTGCCAGCTCACCATTACAGGGGGGAGAGACCCAGTACTTC. The chain carries TRBV18 and TRBJ2-5; 8 nucleotides match TRBD1. CDR3 length: 14 amino acids. Unmatched junction bases numbered 3, after V lost 2 bases and J lost 4 bases. The germline gives CDR1 KGHSH, CDR2 LQKENI. Together with reference TRBV18 and TRBJ2-5, the CDR3 gives the full variable domain: NAGVMQNPRHLVRRRGQEARLRCSPMKGHSHVYWYRQLPEEGLKFMVYLQKENIIDESGMPKERFSAEFPKEGPSILRIQQVVRGDSAAYFCASSPLQGGETQYFGPGTRLLVL.

This sequence joins TRBV2 and TRBJ1-5; perhaps TRBD1 as D (6 bases). CDR3 length equals 14 residues. Germline loops: CDR1 SNHLY, CDR2 FYNNEI. Trimming pared 2 bases from V and 1 base from J, leaving 6 bases between. The CDR3 coding sequence is TGTGCCAGCAGTGAACAGGGGAGCAATCAGCCCCAGCATTTT. This codes for CASSEQGSNQPQHF.